The 20 T cell receptor beta chains below come from one sample, sequenced in a study of MAIT cells during Salmonella Paratyphi A infection. Study-wide results and limits: Infection appeared not to change oligoclonal MAIT cell TRBV usage, which favoured TRBV20 and TRBV6.

The time point: mid-infection, around enteric fever diagnosis. Flow cytometry identified and sorted MAIT cells as Valpha7.2+ CD161+ T cells. These TCRs are of unknown antigen specificity. TCRdb analysed the 5' RACE reads with MiXCR anew, one entry per CDR3 protein. This sample has about 600 distinct CDR3 sequences; around a third occur once, and the top ten carry approximately 25%. Sequences were derived from MAIT cells from PBMCs, sampled at the middle sampling point of the challenge study. These receptors all come from a person between 18 and 75 years old who was deliberately infected with Salmonella Paratyphi A in a paratyphoid fever challenge study.

This sequence joins TRBV5-1 and TRBJ1-6, with unresolved D. Trimming removed 4 bases from V and 8 bases from J, with 10 bases in between. This CDR3 contains 13 residues. Germline CDR1 SGHRS, CDR2 YFSETQ. CDR3 sequence reads: CASSTNEYSPLHF. CDR3 nucleotides: TGCGCCAGCAGCACGAATGAGTATTCACCCCTCCACTTT.

The gene calls are TRBV7-9 and TRBJ2-1; TRBD2 might be the D (5 bases). The ends were cut back, 5 bases at V and 0 bases at J, with 11 bases in the middle. Per the germline V gene, CDR1 is SEHNR and CDR2 is FQNEAQ (reference sequence). This CDR3 has 15 amino acids. CDR3 sequence reads: CASSPPGSSYNEQFF. The CDR3 DNA reads as TGTGCCAGCAGCCCGCCGGGAAGCTCCTACAATGAGCAGTTCTTC.

This clonotype has only a few counts. The rearrangement uses TRBV12-3 or TRBV12-4 and TRBJ2-1; D is possibly TRBD2 (5 bases). This CDR3 contains 14 residues. Trimming removed 5 bases at V and 6 bases at J, with 14 bases between. DNA of the CDR3: TGTGCCAGCAGTCCCACTCCGGGAATCAATGAGCAGTTCTTC. It codes for CASSPTPGINEQFF.

By share, this clonotype ranks as large. The rearrangement joins TRBV20-1 to TRBJ2-5; 10 bases fit TRBD2. V gave up 4 bases and J gave up 5 bases; unmatched junction bases: 7. This CDR3 has 14 amino acids. The germline CDR1 and CDR2 sequences are DFQATT and SNEGSKA (reference sequence). CDR3 sequence: CSAKAGTSEETQYF. In DNA form, the CDR3 reads TGCAGTGCTAAAGCCGGGACTAGCGAGGAGACCCAGTACTTC.

This clonotype was detected a few times. This chain connects TRBV29-1 to TRBJ2-5; 9 nucleotides align to TRBD2. Trimming cost V 4 bases and J 5 bases; bases outside gene matches: 2. The CDR3 runs to 12 residues. Germline loops: CDR1 SQVTM, CDR2 ANQGSEA. CDR3 loop: CSVVSGSETQYF. CDR3 nucleotide sequence: TGCAGCGTTGTTAGCGGGAGTGAGACCCAGTACTTC.

The chain uses TRBV29-1 and TRBJ1-2, with D possibly matching TRBD1 (5 bases). Trimming left V 2 bases short and J 8 bases short, with 12 bases between. CDR3 length equals 12 residues. Germline loops: CDR1 SQVTM, CDR2 ANQGSEA. The CDR3 sequence is CSVEIGGKGYTF. CDR3 nucleotides: TGCAGCGTTGAAATCGGGGGTAAGGGCTACACCTTC.

By share, this clonotype ranks as large. Here the CDR3 reads CSARVSADYNEQFF. The CDR3 bases are TGCAGTGCTAGAGTGTCTGCGGATTACAATGAGCAGTTCTTC. The chain employs TRBV20-1 and TRBJ2-1, with D uncertain. CDR1 is DFQATT and CDR2 is SNEGSKA in the germline V gene (reference sequence). This CDR3 is built from 14 residues. V was clipped by 1 base and J by 4 bases, with 11 bases between them.

By its share, this clonotype is medium-sized. This chain links TRBV4-2 with TRBJ2-7, with D possibly being TRBD2 (5 bases). There are 15 residues in the CDR3. The germline gives CDR1 LGHNA, CDR2 YNFKEQ. V gave up 0 bases and J gave up 0 bases, with 9 bases separating them. CDR3 nucleotide sequence: TGTGCCAGCAGCCAAGATATAGGGAGCTCCTACGAGCAGTACTTC. Translating it yields CASSQDIGSSYEQYF.

V gene TRBV4-1 combines with J gene TRBJ2-7; 10 bases are a match to TRBD2. Trimming at V came to 4 bases and at J to 2 bases, leaving 5 bases not matched to a gene. The CDR3 sequence is 15 residues long. CDR1 is MGHRA and CDR2 is YSYEKL in the germline V gene. CDR3 coding DNA: TGCGCCAGCAGCCTTGGGACTAGCGAGACCTACGAGCAGTACTTC. As protein: CASSLGTSETYEQYF.

Sample share makes this clonotype medium-sized (0.01 to 0.1%). CDR3 amino acids: CASSDSTAGADTQYF. The CDR3 bases are TGTGCCAGCAGTGACTCGACAGCGGGAGCAGATACGCAGTATTTT. The rearrangement joins TRBV6-4 to TRBJ2-3, with 8 bases aligning to TRBD2. Germline-derived CDR1 and CDR2 are MRHNA and SNTAGT. CDR3 size: 15 residues. Trimming cost V 0 bases and J 4 bases; bases outside gene matches: 3.

The V call is TRBV7-9, the J call TRBJ2-7; 7 nucleotides line up with TRBD1. Per germline, CDR1 SEHNR and CDR2 FQNEAQ (reference sequence). This CDR3 spans 14 amino acids. J gave up 4 bases and V 5 bases, and 8 bases lay outside the gene matches. CDR3 in amino acids: CASSPPTGTYEQYF. The DNA for the CDR3 is TGTGCCAGCAGCCCTCCGACAGGGACATACGAGCAGTACTTC.

The chain recombines TRBV20-1 with TRBJ2-1, with 14 bases aligning to TRBD2. The V gene's germline CDR1 is DFQATT and CDR2 SNEGSKA (reference sequence). The CDR3 is 17 residues long. Trimming removed 4 bases from V and 5 bases from J; junction bases left unmatched: 10. The CDR3 DNA follows: TGCAGTGCTACCATGGAGGGGACTAGCGGGAGCCACAATGAGCAGTTCTTC. Translated, it gives CSATMEGTSGSHNEQFF.

This clonotype was seen a handful of times. The J gene is TRBJ2-5, the V gene TRBV3-1, with 16 bases fitting TRBD2. Germline V gives CDR1 LGHDT, CDR2 YNNKEL (reference sequence). The CDR3 has 15 amino acids. Trimming took 4 bases from V and 5 from J; bases not matched to a gene: 1. Here the CDR3 DNA reads TGTGCCAGCAGCCTGGGACTAGCGGGAGGGGAGACCCAGTACTTC. Its protein is CASSLGLAGGETQYF.

This chain uses TRBV7-8 with TRBJ2-6; tentative D call: TRBD1 (7 bases). The V and J ends lost 5 bases and 3 bases respectively, with 29 bases between them. Germline V CDR1 and CDR2: SGHVS, FQNEAQ. The CDR3 contains 21 residues. The CDR3 nucleotides are TGTGCCAGCAGCCTCCCTAGGGAGGACAGGTCGCTTGGGCGTGGGGCCAACGTCCTGACTTTC. It specifies CASSLPREDRSLGRGANVLTF.

This clonotype has more than one count but fewer than ten. This rearrangement joins TRBV5-5 to TRBJ2-1; D may match TRBD1 or TRBD2 (5 bases each). Trimming took 6 bases from V and 9 from J, leaving 25 bases between them. Germline CDR1 is SGHKS and CDR2 is YYEKEE (reference sequence). The CDR3 loop spans 16 amino acids. Here the CDR3 reads CASTRDGEPPIGEQFF. In DNA form, the CDR3 reads TGTGCCAGCACCAGGGACGGGGAGCCTCCTATTGGTGAGCAGTTCTTC.

This clonotype has only a few counts. This chain connects TRBV11-3 to TRBJ2-7; D is uncertain. The V end lost 5 bases, the J end lost 0 bases, and 5 bases lay between the germline ends. The CDR3 is 12 amino acids. Germline-derived CDR1 and CDR2 are SGHNT and YENEEA. CDR3 amino acids: CASSADSYEQYF. The CDR3 nucleotides read TGTGCCAGCAGCGCCGACTCCTACGAGCAGTACTTC.

The chain couples TRBV5-1 to TRBJ2-7; D not certain. The germline CDR1 and CDR2 sequences are SGHRS and YFSETQ. The ends were cut back, 0 bases at V and 1 base at J, with 5 bases in the middle. The CDR3 loop spans 13 amino acids. CDR3 in amino acids: CASSLDGSYEQYF. The DNA for the CDR3 is TGCGCCAGCAGCTTGGACGGTTCCTACGAGCAGTACTTC.

The chain uses TRBV6-4 and TRBJ2-2; D is possibly TRBD1 or TRBD2 (5 bases each). The germline V and J ends were trimmed by 6 bases and 2 bases, with 10 bases remaining between them. The CDR3 runs 14 residues. CDR1 is MRHNA and CDR2 is SNTAGT in the germline V gene. The chain's CDR3 is CASSGDRNTGELFF. The CDR3 coding sequence is TGTGCCAGCAGCGGGGACCGTAACACCGGGGAGCTGTTTTTT.

The gene calls are TRBV11-2 and TRBJ2-3; D uncertain. V lost 3 bases and J 4 bases, leaving 2 bases between the germline ends. Germline assignment: CDR1 SGHAT and CDR2 FQNNGV. The CDR3 totals 11 residues. The CDR3 sequence is CASSFSDTQYF. CDR3 coding DNA: TGTGCCAGCAGCTTCTCAGATACGCAGTATTTT.

This clonotype was seen a few times. The gene calls are TRBV20-1 and TRBJ1-5; no reliable D call. The germline gives CDR1 DFQATT, CDR2 SNEGSKA (reference sequence). The CDR3 totals 13 residues. V shed 6 bases and J shed 6 bases, with 15 bases lying between them. CDR3 amino acids: CSAQAGESQPQHF. The CDR3 region has the DNA TGCAGTGCCCAGGCTGGGGAGAGTCAGCCCCAGCATTTT.